This T cell receptor beta chain comes out of a study of OX40 agonist ivuxolimab in advanced cancers. Study information: The mean age was 60 years, ranging from about 23 to 79, with less than 90% of participants male. Study outcomes and limitations: The specificity for antigen of the expanded peripheral T cells was not determined.

The CDR3 spans 15 residues. The germline gives CDR1 KGHSH, CDR2 LQKENI. V lost 1 base, J lost 6 bases, and 15 bases lay in between. Notes on this clone: Its antigen is still unknown.

The data were produced by immunoSEQ multiplex PCR, yet TCRdb's version contains in-frame clones alone and is incomplete. The table lists under 140,000 clones, approximately 90% of them singletons, with around 0.27% in the top ten. The material sequenced was CD4+ or CD8+ T cells sorted from blood, taken in a trial of the OX40 agonist ivuxolimab. This sequence joins TRBV18 and TRBJ1-1; D remains unclear. This TCR derives from an adult with an advanced solid tumor such as melanoma, head and neck, liver or kidney cancer. CDR3 bases: TGTGCCAGCTCACCACTGAGGGAAAGGACCCCTGAAGCTTTCTTT. Translated: CASSPLRERTPEAFF.